This T cell receptor (beta chain) was obtained from a study of blood T cells in healthy people across ages. Across the study: Per two T cells, about one barcoded beta molecule was captured through template switching. Findings and caveats of the study: There was a strong correlation between TCR beta diversity and naive T cell percentage.

This clonotype was seen repeatedly, ten times or more. Its antigen remains unidentified. Combining a sample-barcoded 5' primer with a J-beta primer mix, a second PCR ran for 7 to 11 cycles. TCRdb reanalysed the 5' RACE reads using MiXCR and keeps one entry per CDR3 protein. The sample includes 710,000 or so distinct CDR3 sequences, 22% of them seen just once. The authors drew around 9.3 milliliters of peripheral blood from each donor. The extraction recovered at least 5.5 micrograms of total RNA per sample. The CDR3 loop spans 14 amino acids. CDR1 and CDR2 (germline): SQVTM, ANQGSEA. V shed 4 bases and J shed 5 bases, with 14 bases lying between them.

This clonotype was obtained from a man aged 65 to 85 in good health. The sequencing sample was made of blood. The genes are TRBV29-1 and TRBJ1-4, with D maybe TRBD1 (5 bases). The CDR3 region has the DNA TGCAGCGTTGGCTTCGGGACGGGGAATGAAAAACTGTTTTTT. Protein: CSVGFGTGNEKLFF.